The rows below give T cell receptor beta chains drawn from one sample of a study of cytomegalovirus exposure and HLA in healthy donors. Generated by immunoSEQ multiplex PCR, the TCRdb table keeps only in-frame clones and is missing some. The sample contains about 200,000 clones, 65% to 85% of which appear only once. The source material was PBMCs. All receptors derive from a man over 45 in good health and CMV-seronegative. Both conserved end residues are part of each CDR3. A D gene is named only where the DNA matches it firmly. Clone size is shown for a subset of rows, as once, few, many or a class of expanded clone.

D gene: TRBD2
V gene: TRBV5-6
J gene: TRBJ2-7
clone size: NA
CDR3 protein: CASSPTSGYEQYF
CDR3 DNA: TGTGCCAGCAGCCCGACTAGCGGTTACGAGCAGTACTTC

D gene: TRBD1
V gene: TRBV5-5
J gene: TRBJ2-5
clone size: NA
CDR3 protein: CASSPDRGLQETQYF
CDR3 DNA: TGTGCCAGCAGCCCCGACAGGGGACTCCAAGAGACCCAGTACTTC

D gene: TRBD1
V gene: TRBV28
J gene: TRBJ1-2
clone size: NA
CDR3 protein: CASSLWGQGNYGYTF
CDR3 DNA: TGTGCCAGCAGTTTATGGGGACAGGGAAACTATGGCTACACCTTC

D gene: TRBD1
V gene: TRBV29-1
J gene: TRBJ2-1
clone size: NA
CDR3 protein: CSVEGQELSSYNEQFF
CDR3 DNA: TGCAGCGTGGAAGGACAGGAACTAAGCTCCTACAATGAGCAGTTCTTC

D gene: TRBD1
V gene: TRBV9
J gene: TRBJ1-2
clone size: NA
CDR3 protein: CASSDRGSNYGYTF
CDR3 DNA: TGTGCCAGCAGTGACAGGGGTTCCAACTATGGCTACACCTTC

D gene: TRBD1
V gene: TRBV28
J gene: TRBJ1-1
clone size: NA
CDR3 protein: CASSLTGGITEAFF
CDR3 DNA: TGTGCCAGCAGTTTAACAGGGGGCATAACTGAAGCTTTCTTT

D gene: NA
V gene: TRBV9
J gene: TRBJ1-2
clone size: NA
CDR3 protein: CASSGGGTSYWGYTF
CDR3 DNA: TGTGCCAGCAGCGGGGGAGGGACAAGTTATTGGGGCTACACCTTC

D gene: TRBD1
V gene: TRBV7-9
J gene: TRBJ1-2
clone size: few
CDR3 protein: CASSQSGTGGSYGYTF
CDR3 DNA: TGTGCCAGCAGTCAAAGTGGGACAGGGGGATCCTATGGCTACACCTTC

D gene: NA
V gene: TRBV28
J gene: TRBJ1-5
clone size: NA
CDR3 protein: CASSFLTGKVGQPQHF
CDR3 DNA: TGTGCCAGCAGTTTTCTTACAGGGAAGGTCGGTCAGCCCCAGCATTTT

D gene: NA
V gene: TRBV28
J gene: TRBJ2-7
clone size: once
CDR3 protein: CASSLGAPAGAYF
CDR3 DNA: TGTGCCAGCAGTTTAGGGGCCCCCGCAGGCGCGTACTTC

D gene: NA
V gene: TRBV5-1
J gene: TRBJ2-1
clone size: NA
CDR3 protein: CASLPPGALYNEQFF
CDR3 DNA: TGCGCCAGCCTTCCACCTGGGGCTCTCTACAATGAGCAGTTCTTC

D gene: NA
V gene: TRBV11-1
J gene: TRBJ1-1
clone size: NA
CDR3 protein: CASSQRNTEAFF
CDR3 DNA: TGTGCCAGCAGCCAGCGGAACACTGAAGCTTTCTTT

D gene: NA
V gene: TRBV5-1
J gene: TRBJ1-1
clone size: NA
CDR3 protein: CASLGGGQNTEAFF
CDR3 DNA: TGCGCCAGCTTGGGGGGAGGGCAGAACACTGAAGCTTTCTTT

D gene: NA
V gene: TRBV28
J gene: TRBJ1-2
clone size: NA
CDR3 protein: CASSLLGSYGYTF
CDR3 DNA: TGTGCCAGCAGTTTATTGGGCTCCTATGGCTACACCTTC

D gene: NA
V gene: TRBV7-3
J gene: TRBJ1-2
clone size: NA
CDR3 protein: CASSTDAGAGYTF
CDR3 DNA: TGTGCCAGCAGCACTGACGCAGGGGCTGGCTACACCTTC

D gene: TRBD2
V gene: TRBV15
J gene: TRBJ2-5
clone size: once
CDR3 protein: CATSGVTSGETQYF
CDR3 DNA: TGTGCCACCAGCGGAGTGACTAGCGGAGAGACCCAGTACTTC

D gene: NA
V gene: TRBV29-1
J gene: TRBJ2-5
clone size: NA
CDR3 protein: CSTSGQETQYF
CDR3 DNA: TGCAGCACAAGCGGCCAAGAGACCCAGTACTTC

D gene: NA
V gene: TRBV2
J gene: TRBJ1-6
clone size: few
CDR3 protein: CASSTRGWGVSYNSPLHF
CDR3 DNA: TGTGCCAGCAGTACCCGGGGCTGGGGGGTTTCCTATAATTCACCCCTCCACTTT

D gene: TRBD2
V gene: TRBV7-2
J gene: TRBJ2-7
clone size: few
CDR3 protein: CASSPLRALAVYEQYF
CDR3 DNA: TGTGCCAGCAGCCCATTGAGGGCCCTAGCGGTCTACGAGCAGTACTTC

D gene: TRBD2
V gene: TRBV30
J gene: TRBJ2-3
clone size: NA
CDR3 protein: CAWVTSGSLDTQYF
CDR3 DNA: TGTGCCTGGGTGACTAGCGGGAGCCTAGATACGCAGTATTTT

D gene: TRBD2
V gene: TRBV4-1
J gene: TRBJ2-2
clone size: NA
CDR3 protein: CASSASGSWNTGELFF
CDR3 DNA: TGCGCCAGCAGCGCTAGCGGGAGCTGGAACACCGGGGAGCTGTTTTTT

D gene: TRBD2
V gene: TRBV18
J gene: TRBJ2-1
clone size: NA
CDR3 protein: CASSLAGFSEQFF
CDR3 DNA: TGTGCCAGCTCACTAGCGGGATTTAGTGAGCAGTTCTTC

D gene: NA
V gene: TRBV30
J gene: TRBJ2-1
clone size: NA
CDR3 protein: CAWSDWAGQRAYNEQFF
CDR3 DNA: TGTGCCTGGAGTGATTGGGCGGGACAGAGAGCCTACAATGAGCAGTTCTTC

D gene: TRBD1
V gene: TRBV5-5
J gene: TRBJ1-5
clone size: NA
CDR3 protein: CASRYGTGFNQPQHF
CDR3 DNA: TGTGCCAGCAGATACGGGACAGGTTTTAATCAGCCCCAGCATTTT

D gene: TRBD1
V gene: TRBV5-1
J gene: TRBJ2-3
clone size: NA
CDR3 protein: CASSLQGRDTQYF
CDR3 DNA: TGCGCCAGCAGTTTACAGGGGAGAGATACGCAGTATTTT

D gene: TRBD2
V gene: TRBV7-3
J gene: TRBJ2-5
clone size: NA
CDR3 protein: CASSLVRTSGGETQYF
CDR3 DNA: TGTGCCAGCAGCTTAGTGCGGACTAGCGGGGGAGAGACCCAGTACTTC

D gene: NA
V gene: TRBV7-3
J gene: TRBJ2-7
clone size: NA
CDR3 protein: CASSRGNSGSYEQYF
CDR3 DNA: TGTGCCAGCAGCCGAGGGAACAGCGGCTCCTACGAGCAGTACTTC

D gene: NA
V gene: TRBV2
J gene: TRBJ2-1
clone size: NA
CDR3 protein: CASSLTGTSYNEQFF
CDR3 DNA: TGTGCCAGCAGCTTAACCGGGACTTCCTACAATGAGCAGTTCTTC

D gene: TRBD1
V gene: TRBV11-2
J gene: TRBJ2-5
clone size: few
CDR3 protein: CASSLGRGRETQYF
CDR3 DNA: TGTGCCAGCAGCTTGGGCAGGGGGCGAGAGACCCAGTACTTC

D gene: NA
V gene: TRBV7-8
J gene: TRBJ2-7
clone size: NA
CDR3 protein: CASSSGLTYEQYF
CDR3 DNA: TGTGCCAGCAGCTCCGGACTTACCTACGAGCAGTACTTC

D gene: TRBD1
V gene: TRBV5-4
J gene: TRBJ2-6
clone size: NA
CDR3 protein: CAGHSGTGFSGANVLTF
CDR3 DNA: TGTGCCGGTCATTCCGGGACAGGGTTCTCTGGGGCCAACGTCCTGACTTTC

D gene: TRBD1
V gene: TRBV28
J gene: TRBJ2-2
clone size: NA
CDR3 protein: CASSLDRGRTGELFF
CDR3 DNA: TGTGCCAGCAGTCTCGACAGGGGTCGGACCGGGGAGCTGTTTTTT

D gene: NA
V gene: TRBV5-8
J gene: TRBJ1-5
clone size: NA
CDR3 protein: CASSRSLSQDQPQHF
CDR3 DNA: TGTGCCAGCAGCCGCAGCCTTTCCCAGGATCAGCCCCAGCATTTT

D gene: NA
V gene: TRBV29-1
J gene: TRBJ1-2
clone size: NA
CDR3 protein: CSVSRNYGYTF
CDR3 DNA: TGCAGCGTTTCCAGAAACTATGGCTACACCTTC

D gene: TRBD1
V gene: TRBV19
J gene: TRBJ1-5
clone size: NA
CDR3 protein: CASSIRDRPNEPQHF
CDR3 DNA: TGTGCCAGTAGTATCCGGGACAGGCCCAATGAGCCCCAGCATTTT

D gene: TRBD2
V gene: TRBV12-5
J gene: TRBJ2-2
clone size: NA
CDR3 protein: CASGWGGTSGYTGELFF
CDR3 DNA: TGTGCTAGTGGTTGGGGGGGGACTAGCGGATACACCGGGGAGCTGTTTTTT

D gene: NA
V gene: TRBV27
J gene: TRBJ1-5
clone size: NA
CDR3 protein: CASSFGPYSNQPQHF
CDR3 DNA: TGTGCCAGCAGTTTTGGGCCGTATAGCAATCAGCCCCAGCATTTT

D gene: TRBD1
V gene: TRBV19
J gene: TRBJ2-3
clone size: few
CDR3 protein: CASSGTGITDTQYF
CDR3 DNA: TGTGCCAGTTCCGGGACAGGGATCACAGATACGCAGTATTTT

D gene: TRBD2
V gene: TRBV7-9
J gene: TRBJ2-1
clone size: NA
CDR3 protein: CASSLAASGNNEQFF
CDR3 DNA: TGTGCCAGCAGCTTAGCGGCTAGCGGGAACAATGAGCAGTTCTTC

D gene: TRBD1
V gene: TRBV5-1
J gene: TRBJ1-1
clone size: NA
CDR3 protein: CASSKGQGDAEAFF
CDR3 DNA: TGCGCCAGCAGCAAGGGACAGGGAGACGCTGAAGCTTTCTTT

D gene: TRBD1
V gene: TRBV11-2
J gene: TRBJ2-6
clone size: NA
CDR3 protein: CASSSIQGAPGANVLTF
CDR3 DNA: TGTGCCAGCAGCAGTATACAGGGGGCGCCCGGGGCCAACGTCCTGACTTTC

D gene: NA
V gene: TRBV30
J gene: TRBJ2-3
clone size: NA
CDR3 protein: CAWTPTDTQYF
CDR3 DNA: TGTGCCTGGACCCCTACAGATACGCAGTATTTT

D gene: NA
V gene: TRBV28
J gene: TRBJ2-5
clone size: NA
CDR3 protein: CASSLSGTQYF
CDR3 DNA: TGTGCCAGCAGTTTATCCGGGACCCAGTACTTC

D gene: TRBD2
V gene: TRBV5-1
J gene: TRBJ2-2
clone size: few
CDR3 protein: CASSPTSGRAGGELFF
CDR3 DNA: TGCGCCAGCAGCCCGACTAGCGGGAGGGCCGGCGGGGAGCTGTTTTTT

D gene: NA
V gene: TRBV9
J gene: TRBJ1-1
clone size: NA
CDR3 protein: CASRGVGGSMNTEAFF
CDR3 DNA: TGTGCCAGCAGAGGGGTCGGCGGATCCATGAACACTGAAGCTTTCTTT

D gene: NA
V gene: TRBV5-1
J gene: TRBJ1-5
clone size: NA
CDR3 protein: CASSPGQSNQPQHF
CDR3 DNA: TGCGCCAGCAGCCCGGGACAAAGCAATCAGCCCCAGCATTTT

D gene: NA
V gene: TRBV5-4
J gene: TRBJ2-1
clone size: NA
CDR3 protein: CAGSSGTAYNEQFF
CDR3 DNA: TGTGCCGGCAGTTCCGGGACTGCCTACAATGAGCAGTTCTTC

D gene: NA
V gene: TRBV28
J gene: TRBJ2-1
clone size: NA
CDR3 protein: CASRHAGAGEQFF
CDR3 DNA: TGTGCCAGCCGCCATGCAGGGGCTGGTGAGCAGTTCTTC

D gene: TRBD2
V gene: TRBV27
J gene: TRBJ2-7
clone size: NA
CDR3 protein: CASSGGRADRHEQYF
CDR3 DNA: TGTGCCAGCTCTGGTGGGAGGGCCGATAGACACGAGCAGTACTTC

D gene: NA
V gene: TRBV6-4
J gene: TRBJ2-4
clone size: NA
CDR3 protein: CASSATPASGIQYF
CDR3 DNA: TGTGCCAGCAGTGCCACACCCGCCTCAGGAATTCAGTACTTC

D gene: TRBD2
V gene: TRBV29-1
J gene: TRBJ2-1
clone size: NA
CDR3 protein: CSVVGLAGGGNNEQFF
CDR3 DNA: TGCAGCGTTGTCGGACTAGCGGGAGGCGGCAACAATGAGCAGTTCTTC

D gene: TRBD2
V gene: TRBV2
J gene: TRBJ2-1
clone size: NA
CDR3 protein: CASSGLAGYNEQFF
CDR3 DNA: TGTGCCAGCAGTGGGCTAGCGGGATACAATGAGCAGTTCTTC

D gene: NA
V gene: TRBV6-5
J gene: TRBJ1-1
clone size: NA
CDR3 protein: CASSYRSEAFF
CDR3 DNA: TGTGCCAGCAGTTACAGGAGTGAAGCTTTCTTT

D gene: NA
V gene: TRBV13
J gene: TRBJ2-3
clone size: NA
CDR3 protein: CASSPESDTQYF
CDR3 DNA: TGTGCCAGCAGCCCAGAATCAGATACGCAGTATTTT